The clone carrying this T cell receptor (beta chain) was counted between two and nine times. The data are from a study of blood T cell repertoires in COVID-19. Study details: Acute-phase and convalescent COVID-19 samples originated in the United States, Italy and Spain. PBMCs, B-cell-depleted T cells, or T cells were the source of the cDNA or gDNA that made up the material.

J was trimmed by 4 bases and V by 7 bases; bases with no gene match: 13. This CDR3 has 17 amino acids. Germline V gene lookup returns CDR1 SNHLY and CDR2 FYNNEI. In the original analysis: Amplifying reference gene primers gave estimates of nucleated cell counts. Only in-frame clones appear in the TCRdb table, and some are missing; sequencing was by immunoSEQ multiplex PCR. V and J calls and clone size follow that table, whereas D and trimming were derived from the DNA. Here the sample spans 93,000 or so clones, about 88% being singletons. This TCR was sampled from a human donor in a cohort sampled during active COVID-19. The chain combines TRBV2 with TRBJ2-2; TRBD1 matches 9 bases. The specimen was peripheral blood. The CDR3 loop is CASKERTGGRSTGELFF. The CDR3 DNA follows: TGTGCCAGCAAGGAAAGAACAGGGGGCCGCTCCACCGGGGAGCTGTTTTTT.